This entry features one TCR beta chain sequence. This sample was included in a study of blood T cell repertoires in COVID-19. Whole-study context: The United States, Italy and Spain were the sources of the acute and convalescent COVID-19 samples.

Produced via immunoSEQ multiplex PCR; TCRdb's table is partial and in-frame only. The table shows 180,000 or so clones, with 90% occurring only once. This TCR was sampled from a man aged 50-60 years with acute or convalescent COVID-19. The sample comprised peripheral blood.

CDR3 protein: CASSPKRLAGSPTGELFF. In DNA, the CDR3 is TGTGCCAGCAGCCCTAAACGTCTAGCGGGATCCCCAACCGGGGAGCTGTTTTTT. The rearrangement links TRBV14 to TRBJ2-2, with TRBD2 matching over 9 bases. From germline, CDR1 is SGHDN and CDR2 FVKESK. After removal of 4 bases from V and 5 bases from J, the junction contained 14 bases not matched to a gene. The CDR3 loop spans 18 amino acids.